This TCR beta chain comes out of a study of T-cell reconstitution after alpha-beta-depleted transplantation in children. Notes on the study in general: Among T cells one year after transplant, newly produced cells accounted for most counts and diversity. Some patients' high day-60 TCRbeta diversity was attributed to recipient cells surviving conditioning. Roughly two months post-transplant, alpha-beta T cells reportedly originated from several hundred graft clones that had expanded.

This clonotype has only a few counts. Its specificity is not known. This CDR3 has 14 amino acids. Germline V lookup: CDR1 SGHVS, CDR2 FNYEAQ. The J segment lost 4 bases and the V segment lost 1 base, leaving 0 bases of the junction unmatched. Preparation of the TCRbeta library used unique molecular identifiers. TCRdb re-analysed the PCR reads in MiXCR, keeping a single row per CDR3 protein. The profile shows about 600,000 distinct CDR3 sequences, more than 20% of them singletons. This receptor was taken from a boy in the first two years of life who had a stem cell transplant for acute myeloid leukemia, so the T cells may come from the graft donor. The chain links TRBV7-6 to TRBJ1-4, with 7 bases lining up with TRBD1. Sample: PBMCs, mostly from graft donor cells, taken 360 days after TCRalphabeta/CD19-depleted stem cell transplant. For the CDR3, the DNA is TGTGCCAGCAGCTTAGACAGGGGTAATGAAAAACTGTTTTTT. It codes for CASSLDRGNEKLFF. The full variable domain, with the rest looked up from reference TRBV7-6 and TRBJ1-4, is GAGVSQSPRYKVTKRGQDVALRCDPISGHVSLYWYRQALGQGPEFLTYFNYEAQQDKSGLPNDRFSAERPEGSISTLTIQRTEQRDSAMYRCASSLDRGNEKLFFGSGTQLSVL.